A selection of T cell receptor beta chains follows, all from one sample in a study of blood T cell repertoires in COVID-19. Using immunoSEQ multiplex PCR, the repertoire was profiled, and TCRdb retains in-frame clones only, with some absent. The table records around 300,000 clones, 85% to 90% of them present only once. Sequencing used peripheral blood. The receptors originated from a woman between 35 and 50 years old with acute or convalescent COVID-19. Both conserved end residues are part of each CDR3. Each record gives: V gene, CDR3 length, clone size, J gene, D gene, CDR3 DNA, CDR3 protein. The D gene is left open where the match is weak. Expanded clones get a size class; other rows say once, few or many, or leave the size out.

TRBV6-5	13	once	TRBJ2-2	.	TGTGCCAGCAGCACAGCGAACACCGGGGAGCTGTTTTTT	CASSTANTGELFF
TRBV5-4	17	.	TRBJ2-2	TRBD1	TGTGCCAGCAGACCCTCACCCGGGACAGGGTTTGTCGGGGAGCTGTTTTTT	CASRPSPGTGFVGELFF
TRBV7-3	15	.	TRBJ2-1	.	TGTGCCAGCAGCTTGGGGCAGGGAACGGGCAATGAGCAGTTCTTC	CASSLGQGTGNEQFF
TRBV15	14	once	TRBJ2-5	.	TGTGCCACCAGCAGAGCTTTGGCCCAAGAGACCCAGTACTTC	CATSRALAQETQYF
TRBV5-4	18	once	TRBJ1-5	.	TGTGCCAGCAGCTCTCCCCTTGTCGGACACCGAGAGAGTCAGCCCCAGCATTTT	CASSSPLVGHRESQPQHF
TRBV3-1/TRBV3-2	16	.	TRBJ1-3	.	TGTGCCAGCAGCCAACGGGGGGCAGGGGCTGGAAACACCATATATTTT	CASSQRGAGAGNTIYF
TRBV3-1/TRBV3-2	14	.	TRBJ1-4	.	TGTGCCAGCAGCCAATACAGGGATCATGAAAAACTGTTTTTT	CASSQYRDHEKLFF
TRBV7-2	14	.	TRBJ1-2	.	TGTGCCAGCAGCCCTATGGGGGGTAACTATGGCTACACCTTC	CASSPMGGNYGYTF
TRBV10-3	14	.	TRBJ1-2	TRBD1	TGTGCCATCAGTGGTCAGGGGGTGCCTTATGGCTACACCTTC	CAISGQGVPYGYTF
TRBV4-1	15	.	TRBJ1-2	.	TGCGCCAGCAGCCCACAGGGTGGGGTGAACTATGGCTACACCTTC	CASSPQGGVNYGYTF
TRBV7-2	16	.	TRBJ2-1	TRBD2	TGTGCCAGCAGCTTAGGACTAGCTCGGTCCTACAATGAGCAGTTCTTC	CASSLGLARSYNEQFF
TRBV5-1	15	.	TRBJ1-1	TRBD1	TGCGCCAGCGGCGAACAGGGGGCCAGGAACACTGAAGCTTTCTTT	CASGEQGARNTEAFF
TRBV2	11	.	TRBJ1-2	.	TGTGCAGTACTTTACAGCTATGGCTACACCTTC	CAVLYSYGYTF
TRBV6-5	15	.	TRBJ2-3	.	TGTGCCAGCAGTTTCTATTCCCCCGGCACAGATACGCAGTATTTT	CASSFYSPGTDTQYF
TRBV4-2	15	.	TRBJ1-1	.	TGTGCCAGCAGCCAGGGCCCCTACATGGACACTGAAGCTTTCTTT	CASSQGPYMDTEAFF
TRBV5-8	14	.	TRBJ1-1	.	TGTGCCAGCAGCCGCAGGGTTCCAAACACTGAAGCTTTCTTT	CASSRRVPNTEAFF